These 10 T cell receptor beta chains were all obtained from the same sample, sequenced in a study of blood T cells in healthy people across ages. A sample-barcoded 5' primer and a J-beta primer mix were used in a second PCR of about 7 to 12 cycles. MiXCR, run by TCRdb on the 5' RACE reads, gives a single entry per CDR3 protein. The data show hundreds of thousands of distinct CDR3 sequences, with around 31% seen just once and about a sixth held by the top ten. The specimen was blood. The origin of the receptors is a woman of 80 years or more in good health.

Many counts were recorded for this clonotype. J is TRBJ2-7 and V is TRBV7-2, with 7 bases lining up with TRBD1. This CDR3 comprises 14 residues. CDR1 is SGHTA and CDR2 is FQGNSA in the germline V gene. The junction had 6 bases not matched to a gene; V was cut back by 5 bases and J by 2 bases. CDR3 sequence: CASSRDSATYEQYF. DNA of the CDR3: TGTGCCAGCAGCCGGGACAGCGCGACCTACGAGCAGTACTTC.

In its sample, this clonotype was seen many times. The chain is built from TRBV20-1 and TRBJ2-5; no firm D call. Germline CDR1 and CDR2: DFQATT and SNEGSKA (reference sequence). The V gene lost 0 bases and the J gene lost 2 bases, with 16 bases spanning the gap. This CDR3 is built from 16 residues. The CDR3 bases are TGCAGTGCTAGAGAATATGGTCAAGGCTTGCAAGAGACCCAGTACTTC. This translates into CSAREYGQGLQETQYF.

The CDR3 region has the DNA TGCGCCAGCAGCTTGGCCGGGGGCGGACGGTCTTCCTACGAGCAGTACTTC. Translated: CASSLAGGGRSSYEQYF. V is TRBV5-1 and J is TRBJ2-7, with D tentatively TRBD1 or TRBD2 (6 bases each). CDR3 length equals 17 residues. Trimming cost V 0 bases and J 1 base, with 17 bases left between them. CDR1 is SGHRS and CDR2 is YFSETQ in the germline V gene.

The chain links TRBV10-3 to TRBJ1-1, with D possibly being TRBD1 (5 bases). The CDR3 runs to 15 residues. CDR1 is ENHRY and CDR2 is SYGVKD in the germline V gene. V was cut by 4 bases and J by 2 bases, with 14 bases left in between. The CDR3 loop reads CAISVTQGGNTEAFF. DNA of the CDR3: TGTGCCATCAGTGTCACCCAGGGTGGCAACACTGAAGCTTTCTTT.

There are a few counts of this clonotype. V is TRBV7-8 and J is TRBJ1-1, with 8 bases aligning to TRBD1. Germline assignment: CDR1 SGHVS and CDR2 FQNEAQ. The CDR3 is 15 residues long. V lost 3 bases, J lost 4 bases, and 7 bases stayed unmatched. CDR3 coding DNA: TGTGCCAGCAGCTTTATTACAGGGGGTGGCACTGAAGCTTTCTTT. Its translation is CASSFITGGGTEAFF.

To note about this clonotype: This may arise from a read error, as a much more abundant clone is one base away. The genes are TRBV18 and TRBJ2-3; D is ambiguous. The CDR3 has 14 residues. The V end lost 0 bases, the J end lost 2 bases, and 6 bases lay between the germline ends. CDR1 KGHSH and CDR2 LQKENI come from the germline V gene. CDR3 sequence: CASSPPALTDTQYF. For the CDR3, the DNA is TGTGCCAGCTCACCACCGGCGCTCACAGATACGCAGTATTTT.

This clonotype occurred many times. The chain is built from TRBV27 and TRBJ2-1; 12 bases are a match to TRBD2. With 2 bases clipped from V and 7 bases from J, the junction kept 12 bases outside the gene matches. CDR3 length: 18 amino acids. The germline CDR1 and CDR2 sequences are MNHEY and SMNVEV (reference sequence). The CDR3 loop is CASSLRGLAGGPLNEQFF. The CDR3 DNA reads TGTGCCAGCAGTTTAAGGGGGCTAGCGGGGGGGCCATTGAATGAGCAGTTCTTC.

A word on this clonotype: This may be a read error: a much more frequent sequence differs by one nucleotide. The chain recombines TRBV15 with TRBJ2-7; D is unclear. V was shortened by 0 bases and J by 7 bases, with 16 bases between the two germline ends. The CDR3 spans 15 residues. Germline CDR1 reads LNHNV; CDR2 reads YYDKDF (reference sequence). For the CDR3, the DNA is TGTGCCACCAGCAGAGAAGTACTCCGGACGGATGAGCAGTACTTC. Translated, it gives CATSREVLRTDEQYF.

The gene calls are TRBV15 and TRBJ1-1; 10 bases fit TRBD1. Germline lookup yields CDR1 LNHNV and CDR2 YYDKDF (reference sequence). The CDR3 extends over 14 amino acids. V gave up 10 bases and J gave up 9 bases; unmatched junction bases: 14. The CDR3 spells CASTGGQGDRQAFF. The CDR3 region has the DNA TGTGCCAGTACCGGCGGACAGGGGGATAGACAAGCTTTCTTT.

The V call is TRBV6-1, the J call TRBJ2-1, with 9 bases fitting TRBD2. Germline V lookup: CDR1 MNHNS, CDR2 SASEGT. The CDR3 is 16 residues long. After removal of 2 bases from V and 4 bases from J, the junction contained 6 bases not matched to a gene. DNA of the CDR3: TGTGCCAGCAGTGAAATGCTAGCGGGGCTTTACAATGAGCAGTTCTTC. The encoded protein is CASSEMLAGLYNEQFF.